The following is a T cell receptor beta chain sequence with its context. TCRdb ran MiXCR on the 5' RACE reads and lists one entry per CDR3 protein. This table has some 320,000 distinct CDR3 sequences, around a sixth appearing once. These data belong to a study of T-cell memory formation after mild COVID-19. Sequenced input: PBMCs or a T cell subset sorted from them (not recorded which). This receptor was taken from a man between 18 and 29 years old who had mild COVID-19 (a few samples of this study predate the infection). Cell type and time point are not known.

The CDR3 loop is CASSISGTREETQYF. The CDR3 DNA sequence: TGCGCCAGCAGCATATCCGGGACTCGCGAGGAGACCCAGTACTTC. The chain links TRBV5-1 to TRBJ2-5, with a tentative D call TRBD2 (6 bases). Trimming left V 4 bases short and J 5 bases short, with 18 bases between. This CDR3 region has 15 residues. Germline values: CDR1 SGHRS, CDR2 YFSETQ.